This T cell receptor beta chain was documented in a study of control samples from healthy donors and cancer patients. The CDR3 has 11 residues. CDR1 is LNHDA, CDR2 SQIVND, per germline (reference sequence). The V and J ends lost 7 bases and 5 bases respectively, with 5 bases between them. Sequenced by immunoSEQ multiplex PCR; TCRdb stores in-frame clones only, minus some. The profile shows just under 75,000 clones, roughly 90% of them singletons. The chain employs TRBV19 and TRBJ2-2; D gene unclear. The sample consisted of blood. The source of this sequence is a woman aged 45-60 years in good health. The CDR3 sequence: CASTETGELFF. The CDR3 nucleotides are TGTGCCAGTACTGAAACCGGGGAGCTGTTTTTT.